The 8 T cell receptor beta chains below were found in one sample sequenced in a study of blood T cell repertoires in COVID-19. The protocol was immunoSEQ multiplex PCR, while the TCRdb copy is restricted to in-frame clones and leaves out a portion. The repertoire holds about 310,000 clones, with around 89% as singletons. Sequenced: PBMCs or T cells enriched from blood (not recorded which). These receptors all come from a woman aged 40-49 years who had recovered from COVID-19.

The genes are TRBV7-9 and TRBJ1-4, with D possibly being TRBD1 (5 bases). Trimming took 6 bases from V and 0 from J, leaving 11 bases between them. Looked up from germline, CDR1 is SEHNR and CDR2 is FQNEAQ (reference sequence). The CDR3 has 15 residues. This chain's CDR3 is CASRGRGSTNEKLFF. Here the CDR3 DNA reads TGTGCCAGCAGAGGGAGGGGATCAACTAATGAAAAACTGTTTTTT.

The rearrangement links TRBV7-9 to TRBJ1-6; D gene ambiguous. This CDR3 has 12 residues. Trimming cost V 1 base and J 10 bases, with 5 bases left between them. The germline CDR1 and CDR2 sequences are SEHNR and FQNEAQ (reference sequence). Here the CDR3 DNA reads TGTGCCAGCAGCTTAGATGCGTCACCCCTCCACTTT. Protein sequence: CASSLDASPLHF.

CDR3 nucleotide sequence: TGTGCCACCAGCAGAGATCGGGAGTTTAATGAGCAGTTCTTC. Its protein product is CATSRDREFNEQFF. The chain recombines TRBV15 with TRBJ2-1; D is possibly TRBD2 (6 bases). Trimming removed 0 bases from V and 7 bases from J, with 10 bases in between. The CDR3 spans 14 residues. Germline CDR1 reads LNHNV; CDR2 reads YYDKDF (reference sequence).

This sequence joins TRBV10-2 and TRBJ1-1, with a weak D call TRBD1 (5 bases). The CDR3 runs to 14 residues. Germline CDR1 and CDR2: WSHSY and SAAADI. Trimming removed 2 bases from V and 0 bases from J, with 7 bases in between. The CDR3 DNA reads as TGCGCCAGCAGTGAGCCAGGGATGAACACTGAAGCTTTCTTT. The encoded protein is CASSEPGMNTEAFF.

The chain combines TRBV5-1 with TRBJ1-6, with TRBD1 matching over 7 bases. Per germline, CDR1 SGHRS and CDR2 YFSETQ. This CDR3 is 15 amino acids long. Trimming took 0 bases from V and 6 from J; bases not matched to a gene: 3. CDR3 in DNA: TGCGCCAGCAGCTTGGAACAGGGGATTAATTCACCCCTCCACTTT. Encoded protein: CASSLEQGINSPLHF.

This chain joins TRBV2 and TRBJ2-2; TRBD2 is a possible D gene (7 bases). V lost 4 bases to trimming and J lost 7 bases, with 16 bases between them. Per germline, CDR1 SNHLY and CDR2 FYNNEI. The CDR3 length is 15 residues. CDR3 DNA: TGTGCCAGCAGTGTTGGTGGGGGGGCGAACGGGGAGCTGTTTTTT. Protein: CASSVGGGANGELFF.

The CDR3 sequence is CASSAETGDGYTF. DNA of the CDR3: TGTGCCAGCAGCGCCGAGACAGGGGATGGCTACACCTTC. V and J are TRBV9 and TRBJ1-2; 8 nucleotides align to TRBD1. Germline V gene data show CDR1 as SGDLS and CDR2 as YYNGEE. The CDR3 extends over 13 amino acids. V trimming: 3 bases; J trimming: 6 bases; junction bases outside the gene matches: 4.

This clone was recorded only once. The CDR3 nucleotides are TGTGCCAGCAGCGTAGGGGAACAGGGGTTTGGCTACACCTTC. It codes for CASSVGEQGFGYTF. The gene calls are TRBV7-3 and TRBJ1-2, with 7 bases matching TRBD1. The CDR3 is made up of 14 amino acids. CDR1 is SGHTA and CDR2 is FQGTGA in the germline V gene. J gave up 7 bases and V 5 bases, and 10 bases lay outside the gene matches.